This T cell receptor (beta chain) comes out of a study of blood T cell repertoires in COVID-19 (TCRdb year 2020). Describing the broader study: The collaborator samples originated in the United States, Italy and Spain and spanned the acute and convalescent phases of COVID-19. The prospective study material was composed of cDNA or gDNA derived from T cells, B-cell-depleted T cells, or PBMCs. The dataset comprised deeply sampled blood TCRbeta repertoires from subjects exposed to, actively infected with, or recovered from COVID-19. A freely available public database, intended as a resource for researchers studying the immune response to SARS-CoV-2, is where the repertoires were released. The samples were drawn from two sources: the first 160 participants of the ongoing ImmuneRACE study, and approximately 1,300 subjects contributed by 6 global collaborators. Nearly every sample came with metadata listing a de-identified subject ID, COVID-19 status, age in years and sex. Where available, HLA class I and class II types were taken from metadata supplied by the sample provider and were not determined by assay-based typing. Study-wide conclusions, independent of this receptor: How much clinical and demographic metadata was included differed by source and by participant, and the metadata was provided uncurated.

The collaborating institutions used their own protocols to collect whole blood in K2EDTA tubes. Collaborator samples were shipped for TCRbeta analysis as frozen whole blood, isolated PBMCs, or DNA extracted from either sample type. As encoded in the germline V gene (reference sequence), CDR1 is GTSNPN while CDR2 is SVGIG. The cysteine opens and the phenylalanine closes a CDR3 of 13 amino acids. The kept DNA is CDR3 alone, 39 bases in frame from the first base. Ends trimmed: V by 5 bases, J by 5 bases; bases unmatched to a gene: 4. TCRbeta CDR3 regions were amplified from genomic DNA by means of the immunoSEQ Assay, a bias-controlled multiplex PCR. The paper's data handling went like this. The number of nucleated cells in each sample was estimated by amplification of reference gene primers within the assay. To quantify the absolute abundance of each unique TCRbeta CDR3 rearrangement, sequence reads were collapsed and filtered. Productive Simpson clonality was computed per sample as the square root of Simpson's diversity index over productive rearrangements. The clones in this table, taken by TCRdb from immuneACCESS, are in-frame only. Not every clone is retained; where verified, under half of the shortfall comes from an unresolved V gene, and the cause of the rest is unknown. That table supplies the V and J calls and clone size; D and trimming were determined from the DNA. This sample is represented by roughly 300,000 clones; around 83% of them were singletons. About 1.2% of the sample is held by the ten biggest clonotypes.

In the case of this clone: No cognate antigen has been identified for it. Base quality data are lacking; no much larger clone is found one base away.

The rearranged segments are TRBV30 and TRBJ2-1; TRBD2 aligns with 9 central bases. The sequencing input was peripheral blood. This receptor was identified in a woman between 50 and 59 years old with acute or convalescent COVID-19. The DNA sequence is TGTGCCTGGTTAGCGGGAGTTAACAATGAGCAGTTCTTC. It codes for CAWLAGVNNEQFF.